This T cell receptor beta chain was observed in a study of T cell responses to AZD1222 COVID-19 vaccine. Turning to this clone: Its antigen remains unknown.

V was pared by 5 bases and J by 10 bases, with 7 bases of the junction left unmatched. This CDR3 region has 13 residues. The germline gives CDR1 MDHEN, CDR2 SYDVKM. Only in-frame clones appear in the TCRdb table, and some are missing; sequencing was by immunoSEQ multiplex PCR. The table records around 100,000 clones, about nine tenths of them present only once. Study-wide results and caveats: There were mostly white British donors and more females than males, and clonal diversity was possibly underestimated.

The V and J genes are TRBV28 and TRBJ2-1, with 8 bases identical to TRBD2. The sequence came from an adult in good health. Sample: peripheral blood, taken on day 0 of AZD1222 vaccination. CDR3: CASSTPRLAEQFF. In DNA form, the CDR3 reads TGTGCCAGCAGTACACCAAGACTAGCGGAGCAGTTCTTC.